This TCR beta chain came from a study of cytomegalovirus exposure and HLA in healthy donors. Study results and limitations: A later analysis appeared to link common viral pathogens to several of the most significant clusters. In a later analysis, DRB1 alleles had the most associated TCRs; HLA-C alleles the fewest. A previous analysis found most TCR beta V segments productive roughly 87% or roughly 30% of the time.

Vbeta (60) and Jbeta (13) primers were used in the PCR. Sequenced by immunoSEQ multiplex PCR; TCRdb stores in-frame clones only, minus some. The sample comprises fewer than 85,000 clones, around 76% of which are singletons, and 5.5% to 7.5% rests with the top ten. This CDR3 contains 13 residues. CDR1 is MNHEY, CDR2 SVGAGI, per germline. V shed 10 bases, J shed 1 base, and the junction held 3 bases outside the gene matches. Comments on this clone: As yet, its antigen is unknown.

The chain joins TRBV6-5 to TRBJ2-3; 9 nucleotides align to TRBD2. The sequence was obtained from a young man in good health and CMV-seropositive. Sequenced sample: PBMCs. CDR3 nucleotide sequence: TGTGCCATCCAGCGGGAGGGCACAGATACGCAGTATTTT. Residues: CAIQREGTDTQYF.